This TCR beta chain derives from a study of blood T cell repertoires in COVID-19. In the study overall: In each case, the material was cDNA or gDNA derived from T cells, B-cell-depleted T cells, or PBMCs.

V lost 2 bases, J lost 1 base, and 0 bases stayed unmatched. CDR3 length: 16 residues. Germline V gives CDR1 SGHTA, CDR2 FQGTGA. In the source study's methods: Amplification of reference gene primers provided the estimated nucleated cell counts. The assay was immunoSEQ multiplex PCR, and TCRdb's table has in-frame clones only and misses some. V, J and clone size were drawn from that table, and D and trimming were deduced from the DNA. The sample consists of some 150,000 clones, 80% to 85% of them appearing once. The chain has TRBV7-3 and TRBJ2-2; 11 nucleotides match TRBD2. Sequenced: peripheral blood. This sequence was found in a human donor with acute or convalescent COVID-19. The donor label of this sample is uncertain. CDR3 DNA: TGTGCCAGCAGCTTACTAGCGGGGGGGAACACCGGGGAGCTGTTTTTT. Translating it yields CASSLLAGGNTGELFF.